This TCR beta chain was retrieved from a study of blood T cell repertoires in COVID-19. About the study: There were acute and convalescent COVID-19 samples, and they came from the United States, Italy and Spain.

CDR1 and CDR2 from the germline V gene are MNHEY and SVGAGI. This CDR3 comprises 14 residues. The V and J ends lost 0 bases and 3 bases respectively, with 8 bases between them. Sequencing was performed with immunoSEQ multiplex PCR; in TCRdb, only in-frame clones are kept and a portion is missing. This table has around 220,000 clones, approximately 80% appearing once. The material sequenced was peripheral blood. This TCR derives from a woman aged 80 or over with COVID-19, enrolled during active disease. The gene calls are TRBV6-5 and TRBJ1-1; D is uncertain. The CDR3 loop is CASSYSRDYTEAFF. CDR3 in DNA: TGTGCCAGCAGTTACTCACGGGATTACACTGAAGCTTTCTTT.